Presented here are 27 T cell receptor beta chains from one specimen sequenced in a study of regulatory T cells in long-lasting Graves disease listed by TCRdb under 2021. Preparation of the library involved multiplex PCR. The run used an Illumina HiSeq 4000. To build TCR beta libraries, CDR3 regions were amplified by Arm-PCR using iRepertoire HTBI primers. TCRdb handled the public reads itself, with Q25 trimming in fastp and clone calling in MiXCR, and kept productive beta chains. Records with the same CDR3 protein are collapsed into one entry carrying the most frequent genes and DNA. This sample comprises fewer than 550,000 distinct CDR3 sequences, roughly a fifth of them detected only once. Of the sample, approximately 6.4% falls within the top ten clones. Taken with the paper, the label for time point translates to: persistent/refractory GD, antithyroid drugs over 5 years with positive TRAb. For both TCR sequencing and RNA sequencing, RNA was extracted from PBMCs in TRIzol.

The sequenced sample was peripheral blood mononuclear cells (PBMCs), obtained when the disease was refractory, from a patient treated with antithyroid drugs. The receptors shown here come from a female donor with Graves disease.

This clonotype was detected many times. This chain joins TRBV10-3 and TRBJ2-7; 10 nucleotides align to TRBD2. J gave up 1 base and V 0 bases, and 9 bases lay outside the gene matches. Germline CDR1 and CDR2: ENHRY and SYGVKD. The CDR3 contains 18 residues. Here the CDR3 reads CAISESSGRARGSYEQYF. The CDR3 DNA sequence: TGTGCCATCAGTGAGTCGAGCGGGAGGGCCCGAGGATCCTACGAGCAGTACTTC.

This clonotype was counted at least ten times. The chain recombines TRBV6-1 with TRBJ2-7, with D perhaps TRBD1 or TRBD2 (5 bases each). V was cut by 5 bases and J by 2 bases, with 16 bases left in between. The length of the CDR3 is 15 residues. In germline, CDR1 is MNHNS, CDR2 SASEGT. Here the CDR3 DNA reads TGTGCCAGCAGTCCGCCTGCTGGGGGTCCCTACGAGCAGTACTTC. Amino acids: CASSPPAGGPYEQYF.

This chain connects TRBV3-1 to TRBJ1-1; D not certain. The germline gives CDR1 LGHDT, CDR2 YNNKEL (reference sequence). Trimming left V 0 bases short and J 3 bases short, with 5 bases between. The CDR3 totals 13 residues. CDR3 nucleotide sequence: TGTGCCAGCAGCCAAGAAGGCGACACTGAAGCTTTCTTT. Residues: CASSQEGDTEAFF.

The chain joins TRBV7-2 to TRBJ2-7; 10 nucleotides match TRBD2. The CDR3 has 14 amino acids. The junction had 6 bases not matched to a gene; V was cut back by 6 bases and J by 4 bases. In germline, CDR1 is SGHTA, CDR2 FQGNSA. In nucleotides, the CDR3 is TGTGCCAGCAGTCCCGGGACTAGCGTTTACGAGCAGTACTTC. This translates into CASSPGTSVYEQYF.

J is TRBJ2-2 and V is TRBV5-6, with 7 bases fitting TRBD2. The V and J ends lost 0 bases and 6 bases, in that order; junction bases with no gene match: 8. The CDR3 sequence is 16 residues long. The germline V gene encodes CDR1 SGHDT and CDR2 YYEEEE. CDR3 region: CASSLELARPSGELFF. The CDR3, as DNA: TGTGCCAGCAGCTTGGAACTAGCGAGGCCCTCCGGGGAGCTGTTTTTT.

As regards this clonotype: Being one base from a much bigger clone, this may be a read error. This rearrangement joins TRBV7-2 to TRBJ1-2; D may be TRBD1 (5 bases). The ends were cut back, 1 base at V and 8 bases at J, with 11 bases in the middle. Germline V gene lookup returns CDR1 SGHTA and CDR2 FQGNSA. This CDR3 comprises 13 residues. The CDR3 reads CASSLDGAGGYTF. The CDR3 DNA is TGTGCCAGCAGCTTAGACGGGGCGGGAGGCTACACCTTC.

CDR3 sequence reads: CSARESLSGELFF. The CDR3 DNA reads as TGCAGTGCTAGAGAATCGCTTTCCGGGGAGCTGTTTTTT. This rearrangement joins TRBV20-1 to TRBJ2-2; D unresolved. V dropped 0 bases and J dropped 6 bases, with 8 bases sitting between them. Germline loops: CDR1 DFQATT, CDR2 SNEGSKA (reference sequence). The CDR3 contains 13 residues.

This clonotype has more than one count but fewer than ten. This chain uses TRBV10-3 with TRBJ1-5; D not resolved. The CDR3 is 13 residues long. Looked up from germline, CDR1 is ENHRY and CDR2 is SYGVKD. Trimming left V 2 bases short and J 6 bases short, with 8 bases between. Here the CDR3 DNA reads TGTGCCATCAGTGAGGAAGGGCTTCAGCCCCAGCATTTT. Its protein product is CAISEEGLQPQHF.

This clonotype was found many times. The chain joins TRBV2 to TRBJ1-6; unclear D gene. Deletions cut 5 bases from V and 7 bases from J, with 15 bases between. CDR3 length: 15 amino acids. Germline values: CDR1 SNHLY, CDR2 FYNNEI. The CDR3 is CASSSLASSNSPLHF. The CDR3 DNA reads TGTGCCAGCAGTTCTCTAGCCAGTAGCAATTCACCCCTCCACTTT.

The chain joins TRBV2 to TRBJ2-1, with a possible D match to TRBD1 (5 bases). This CDR3 is 14 amino acids long. V was trimmed by 5 bases and J by 5 bases, leaving 13 bases between them. CDR1 is SNHLY, CDR2 FYNNEI, per germline. In nucleotides, the CDR3 is TGTGCCAGCAGTCTAGACAGAAATGACAATGAGCAGTTCTTC. This translates into CASSLDRNDNEQFF. The complete variable domain, with remaining parts taken from reference TRBV2 and TRBJ2-1, reads EPEVTQTPSHQVTQMGQEVILRCVPISNHLYFYWYRQILGQKVEFLVSFYNNEISEKSEIFDDQFSVERPDGSNFTLKIRSTKLEDSAMYFCASSLDRNDNEQFFGPGTRLTVL.

A few counts support this clonotype. The V and J genes are TRBV30 and TRBJ1-1, with D uncertain. Germline V gives CDR1 GTSNPN, CDR2 SVGIG (reference sequence). With 2 bases removed from V and 5 bases from J, the gap between germline ends came to 18 bases. CDR3 length: 15 residues. In nucleotides, the CDR3 is TGTGCCTGGAGTTCTCCCGGTCACCTGAGGACTGAAGCTTTCTTT. Translated, it gives CAWSSPGHLRTEAFF.

This clonotype was detected ten times or more. At one boundary the junction diverges from the germline segment, which might be a read error. CDR3 residues: CASREGGAGYGYTF. The CDR3, as DNA: TGTGCCAGCAGGGAAGGGGGCGCTGGCTATGGCTACACCTTC. This chain joins TRBV2 and TRBJ1-2, with 7 bases identical to TRBD1. Germline loops: CDR1 SNHLY, CDR2 FYNNEI. The CDR3 covers 14 residues.

Worth noting for this clonotype: This may arise from a read error, as a much more abundant clone is one base away. The chain is built from TRBV28 and TRBJ1-1; no definite D call. The CDR3 sequence is 13 residues long. V lost 3 bases to trimming and J lost 8 bases, with 13 bases between them. In germline, CDR1 is MDHEN, CDR2 SYDVKM. CDR3 DNA sequence: TGTGCCAGCAGTTTCCCCATTGCGCCCGAAGCTTTCTTT. Translation gives CASSFPIAPEAFF.

This clonotype was seen at least ten times. V and J are TRBV10-3 and TRBJ2-7, with 12 bases aligning to TRBD1. With V trimmed by 5 bases and J by 6 bases, 8 bases remained unmatched. The CDR3 runs 15 residues. Germline values: CDR1 ENHRY, CDR2 SYGVKD. The CDR3 sequence: CAISRPGQGAGEQYF. As DNA, the CDR3 is TGTGCCATCAGTCGGCCGGGACAGGGGGCTGGCGAGCAGTACTTC.

This clonotype was found many times. J is TRBJ2-5 and V is TRBV20-1; 7 positions match TRBD1. Germline V gene sequence: CDR1 DFQATT, CDR2 SNEGSKA (reference sequence). The V and J ends lost 4 bases and 1 base, in that order; junction bases with no gene match: 3. The CDR3 is 13 amino acids. The CDR3 DNA follows: TGCAGTGCTACTCCAGGGGGCCAAGAGACCCAGTACTTC. As protein: CSATPGGQETQYF.

The sample holds many counts of this clonotype. The chain combines TRBV24-1 with TRBJ2-5; D gene unclear. This CDR3 has 17 residues. V was cut by 1 base and J by 3 bases, with 17 bases left in between. The germline CDR1 and CDR2 sequences are KGHDR and SFDVKD. The CDR3 is CATSDFGGVRGEETQYF. The DNA for the CDR3 is TGTGCCACCAGTGATTTTGGTGGGGTTCGTGGAGAAGAGACCCAGTACTTC.

The V and J genes are TRBV20-1 and TRBJ1-2; D remains ambiguous. The V and J ends lost 0 bases and 6 bases respectively, with 11 bases between them. From germline, CDR1 is DFQATT and CDR2 SNEGSKA (reference sequence). This CDR3 is 13 amino acids long. The CDR3: CSAREGGFHGYTF. As DNA, the CDR3 is TGCAGTGCTAGAGAAGGAGGGTTTCATGGCTACACCTTC.

This clonotype showed up many times. This chain connects TRBV28 to TRBJ1-4, with D possibly being TRBD1 (6 bases). Germline V gives CDR1 MDHEN, CDR2 SYDVKM. V was cut by 2 bases and J by 2 bases, with 9 bases left in between. This CDR3 comprises 15 residues. CDR3 in amino acids: CASSLPQGTNEKLFF. CDR3 DNA: TGTGCCAGCAGTTTACCCCAGGGGACTAATGAAAAACTGTTTTTT.

This clonotype appeared many times. The rearrangement links TRBV3-1 to TRBJ2-5, with TRBD1 identical over 7 bases. Germline V gene data show CDR1 as LGHDT and CDR2 as YNNKEL (reference sequence). There are 16 residues in the CDR3. The V and J ends lost 1 base and 6 bases, in that order; junction bases with no gene match: 11. The CDR3 sequence is CASSQGGDREIQTQYF. In DNA, the CDR3 is TGTGCCAGCAGCCAAGGGGGAGACAGGGAAATACAGACCCAGTACTTC.

The chain is built from TRBV14 and TRBJ2-7; D is ambiguous. The CDR3 has 13 residues. The V end was cut by 3 bases, the J end by 0 bases, with 6 bases between. Germline-derived CDR1 and CDR2 are SGHDN and FVKESK. CDR3 in DNA: TGTGCCAGCAGCCACACCACCTCCTACGAGCAGTACTTC. Translating it yields CASSHTTSYEQYF.

The chain links TRBV5-1 to TRBJ2-7; 9 bases map to TRBD1. Germline V gives CDR1 SGHRS, CDR2 YFSETQ. The CDR3 spans 17 residues. After removal of 1 base from V and 5 bases from J, the junction contained 13 bases not matched to a gene. This chain's CDR3 is CASSLRGQGTQWDEQYF. The CDR3 coding sequence is TGCGCCAGCAGCTTGCGGGGACAGGGTACGCAATGGGACGAGCAGTACTTC.

Many counts were recorded for this clonotype. The chain combines TRBV12-3 or TRBV12-4 with TRBJ2-7, with 10 bases identical to TRBD1. CDR3 length: 14 residues. The V segment lost 6 bases and the J segment 2 bases; nucleotides outside the gene matches: 4. CDR3 sequence (DNA): TGTGCCAGCAGCCTTGGGACAGGGGCCTACGAGCAGTACTTC. Amino acid sequence: CASSLGTGAYEQYF.

The chain uses TRBV6-1 and TRBJ1-5; 10 nucleotides align to TRBD1. Germline-derived CDR1 and CDR2 are MNHNS and SASEGT. The CDR3 length is 15 residues. V was pared by 6 bases and J by 7 bases, with 9 bases of the junction left unmatched. The CDR3 is CASSLGDRGYQPQHF. CDR3 in DNA: TGTGCCAGCAGCTTGGGGGACAGGGGCTACCAGCCCCAGCATTTT.

This clonotype appeared many times. This rearrangement joins TRBV6-5 to TRBJ2-5, with D possibly TRBD2 on 6 matching bases. Germline V gene data show CDR1 as MNHEY and CDR2 as SVGAGI. The CDR3 extends over 15 amino acids. The V end was cut by 1 base, the J end by 2 bases, with 11 bases between. The CDR3 nucleotides are TGTGCCAGCAGTTACTGGGCTAGCGAACAAGAGACCCAGTACTTC. Translating it yields CASSYWASEQETQYF.

This clonotype was recorded a few times. This chain connects TRBV19 to TRBJ1-2; the D is unclear. V dropped 3 bases and J dropped 7 bases, with 9 bases sitting between them. The length of the CDR3 is 12 residues. Germline V CDR1 and CDR2: LNHDA, SQIVND (reference sequence). The CDR3 DNA reads TGTGCCAGTAGTATTTTCGAGAGTGGCTACACCTTC. Its translation is CASSIFESGYTF. Using reference TRBV19 and TRBJ1-2 for the parts outside the CDR3, the full variable domain is DGGITQSPKYLFRKEGQNVTLSCEQNLNHDAMYWYRQDPGQGLRLIYYSQIVNDFQKGDIAEGYSVSREKKESFPLTVTSAQKNPTAFYLCASSIFESGYTFGSGTRLTVV.

On this clonotype itself: A much larger clone differs by one base, so this may be a read error. The V gene is TRBV6-2 or TRBV6-3, the J gene TRBJ2-5; the match to TRBD1 covers 7 bases. The CDR3 has 17 residues. Germline CDR1 is MNHEY and CDR2 is SVGEGT. V trimming: 6 bases; J trimming: 2 bases; junction bases outside the gene matches: 15. CDR3: CASRGDRGTNAQETQYF. Here the CDR3 DNA reads TGTGCCAGCAGAGGGGACAGAGGGACGAACGCACAAGAGACCCAGTACTTC.

This clonotype was recorded at least ten times. The chain couples TRBV28 to TRBJ1-4; D may be TRBD1 (6 bases). The V end lost 3 bases, the J end lost 7 bases, and 12 bases lay between the germline ends. The CDR3 spans 14 residues. Germline V gene lookup returns CDR1 MDHEN and CDR2 SYDVKM. The CDR3 spells CASSFRGQGEKLFF. The DNA of the CDR3 is TGTGCCAGCAGTTTCCGGGGGCAGGGTGAAAAACTGTTTTTT.